What follows are 28 T cell receptor beta chains derived from one specimen sequenced in a study of shared clonotypes between healthy human individuals. Method: immunoSEQ multiplex PCR; TCRdb's copy keeps in-frame clones and lacks some. Of 1.6 million or so clones listed, around 97% were seen once; the top ten hold roughly 1.2%. The sample taken for sequencing was naive CD4+ T cells sorted from blood. Specified subset: CD45RA+ positively selected. These receptors all stem from a young man in good health.

V gene TRBV5-1 combines with J gene TRBJ2-1; TRBD2 might be the D (7 bases). The germline V gene encodes CDR1 SGHRS and CDR2 YFSETQ. There are 14 residues in the CDR3. Trimming removed 4 bases at V and 5 bases at J, with 13 bases between. This chain's CDR3 is CASSPGGRNNEQFF. The CDR3 DNA is TGCGCCAGCAGCCCCGGGGGGCGTAACAATGAGCAGTTCTTC.

The genes are TRBV4-1 and TRBJ1-1; 7 bases are a match to TRBD1. After removal of 0 bases from V and 3 bases from J, the junction contained 4 bases not matched to a gene. Germline assignment: CDR1 MGHRA and CDR2 YSYEKL. The CDR3 consists of 15 residues. DNA of the CDR3: TGCGCCAGCAGCCAAGAGGGACAGCCCCACACTGAAGCTTTCTTT. It translates to CASSQEGQPHTEAFF.

The table lists this clone with a count of one. This chain joins TRBV7-6 and TRBJ2-1, with 10 bases aligning to TRBD1. CDR1 and CDR2 (germline): SGHVS, FNYEAQ. The V gene end was trimmed by 2 bases and the J gene end by 7 bases; junction bases not matched to a gene: 5. The CDR3 is made up of 15 amino acids. The CDR3 protein is CASSLSGQGYNEQFF. DNA for the CDR3: TGTGCCAGCAGCTTATCGGGACAGGGGTATAATGAGCAGTTCTTC.

The chain couples TRBV6-4 to TRBJ2-2, with 7 bases aligning to TRBD1. Germline CDR1 and CDR2: MRHNA and SNTAGT. V lost 6 bases and J lost 6; bases outside the gene matches: 4. This CDR3 comprises 13 residues. The CDR3, as DNA: TGTGCCAGCAGCGCCGGGACAGCCGGGGAGCTGTTTTTT. Protein: CASSAGTAGELFF.

The genes are TRBV5-5 and TRBJ1-2; 8 nucleotides align to TRBD1. This CDR3 contains 14 residues. CDR1 and CDR2 from the germline V gene are SGHKS and YYEKEE (reference sequence). Trimming at V came to 4 bases and at J to 4 bases, leaving 6 bases not matched to a gene. CDR3 residues: CASSETGATYGYTF. CDR3 nucleotide sequence: TGTGCCAGCAGCGAGACAGGGGCCACCTATGGCTACACCTTC. The full variable domain, with the rest looked up from reference TRBV5-5 and TRBJ1-2, is DAGVTQSPTHLIKTRGQQVTLRCSPISGHKSVSWYQQVLGQGPQFIFQYYEKEERGRGNFPDRFSARQFPNYSSELNVNALLLGDSALYLCASSETGATYGYTFGSGTRLTVV.

The chain joins TRBV5-6 to TRBJ2-1; D unresolved. Deletions cut 1 base from V and 2 bases from J, with 10 bases between. The germline gives CDR1 SGHDT, CDR2 YYEEEE. This CDR3 region has 15 residues. CDR3 sequence reads: CASSLRTLAYNEQFF. For the CDR3, the DNA is TGTGCCAGCAGCTTGAGGACCCTGGCCTACAATGAGCAGTTCTTC.

Concerning this clone itself: Other DNA variants within this sample encode the same CDR3. V is TRBV20-1 and J is TRBJ1-5, with D tentatively TRBD1 (5 bases). Trimming stripped 3 bases from V and 9 bases from J, with 9 bases between. The CDR3 has 11 residues. The germline V gene has CDR1 DFQATT and CDR2 SNEGSKA (reference sequence). CDR3 sequence reads: CSARGTGPQHF. Written as DNA, the CDR3 is TGCAGTGCTAGGGGGACTGGGCCCCAGCATTTT.

The DNA of the CDR3 is TGTGCCAGCAGCCCGGGACAGTGGAACACCGGGGAGCTGTTTTTT. It encodes CASSPGQWNTGELFF. The V call is TRBV5-6, the J call TRBJ2-2; 7 bases align to TRBD1. The J segment lost 1 base and the V segment lost 4 bases, leaving 4 bases of the junction unmatched. The germline gives CDR1 SGHDT, CDR2 YYEEEE. This CDR3 has 15 amino acids. Complete variable domain (other parts from reference TRBV5-6 and TRBJ2-2): DAGVTQSPTHLIKTRGQQVTLRCSPKSGHDTVSWYQQALGQGPQFIFQYYEEEERQRGNFPDRFSGHQFPNYSSELNVNALLLGDSALYLCASSPGQWNTGELFFGEGSRLTVL.

V usage is TRBV9 and J usage is TRBJ2-3; D gene uncertain. The CDR3 runs 13 residues. V was cut by 5 bases and J by 2 bases, with 9 bases left in between. Germline loops: CDR1 SGDLS, CDR2 YYNGEE. The CDR3 region has the DNA TGTGCCAGCAGTTCCCCCACCACAGATACGCAGTATTTT. It is translated as CASSSPTTDTQYF. Looking up the rest from reference TRBV9 and TRBJ2-3 gives the full variable domain: DSGVTQTPKHLITATGQRVTLRCSPRSGDLSVYWYQQSLDQGLQFLIQYYNGEERAKGNILERFSAQQFPDLHSELNLSSLELGDSALYFCASSSPTTDTQYFGPGTRLTVL.

This chain connects TRBV19 to TRBJ2-7; 7 bases match TRBD2. The CDR3 runs 16 residues. CDR1 and CDR2 from the germline V gene are LNHDA and SQIVND (reference sequence). J gave up 2 bases and V 3 bases, and 10 bases lay outside the gene matches. The CDR3 spells CASSMLRGMGTYEQYF. In nucleotides, the CDR3 is TGTGCCAGTAGTATGTTGCGGGGGATGGGGACCTACGAGCAGTACTTC. Drawing the rest from reference TRBV19 and TRBJ2-7, the complete variable domain is DGGITQSPKYLFRKEGQNVTLSCEQNLNHDAMYWYRQDPGQGLRLIYYSQIVNDFQKGDIAEGYSVSREKKESFPLTVTSAQKNPTAFYLCASSMLRGMGTYEQYFGPGTRLTVT.

The chain employs TRBV19 and TRBJ1-1; D is uncertain. Between the trimmed V and J ends, which lost 5 bases and 3 bases, there was a span of 16 bases. CDR3 length: 15 residues. Germline CDR1 reads LNHDA; CDR2 reads SQIVND (reference sequence). The chain's CDR3 is CASSQSGRWDTEAFF. The CDR3 DNA sequence: TGTGCCAGTAGTCAGAGCGGGCGCTGGGACACTGAAGCTTTCTTT.

Note on this clone: This specimen includes other DNA sequences encoding the same CDR3. This chain links TRBV7-9 with TRBJ1-3; D ambiguous. Trimming took off 2 bases at V and 4 bases at J, with 3 bases between the two ends. The V gene's germline CDR1 is SEHNR and CDR2 FQNEAQ (reference sequence). The CDR3 extends over 12 amino acids. CDR3 in amino acids: CASSLTGNTIYF. The CDR3 DNA is TGTGCCAGCAGCTTAACAGGAAACACCATATATTTT.

V is TRBV5-1 and J is TRBJ1-2, with D possibly TRBD1 on 6 matching bases. The CDR3 sequence is 13 residues long. The germline gives CDR1 SGHRS, CDR2 YFSETQ. Trimming stripped 4 bases from V and 4 bases from J, with 11 bases between. The CDR3 region has the DNA TGCGCCAGCAGCGAGACAGGAGTCTATGGCTACACCTTC. Its protein is CASSETGVYGYTF.

The chain joins TRBV28 to TRBJ2-7; 11 bases match TRBD2. After removal of 6 bases from V and 6 bases from J, the junction contained 7 bases not matched to a gene. The CDR3 length is 14 residues. Germline CDR1 is MDHEN and CDR2 is SYDVKM. CDR3 DNA sequence: TGTGCCAGCAGGGTAGCGGGAGGGCCGACCGAGCAGTACTTC. This gives the protein CASRVAGGPTEQYF.

This clone was picked up one time. The chain uses TRBV18 and TRBJ2-1; 8 bases align to TRBD2. The germline V gene encodes CDR1 KGHSH and CDR2 LQKENI. The CDR3 length is 17 residues. V shed 1 base and J 0 bases; nucleotides not matched to a gene: 5. The CDR3 coding sequence is TGTGCCAGCTCACCACGGTTAGCGGGGCCCTCCTACAATGAGCAGTTCTTC. Translating gives CASSPRLAGPSYNEQFF.

Only one count was recorded for this clone. V is TRBV18 and J is TRBJ2-1, with 7 bases fitting TRBD2. The CDR3 contains 14 residues. V was pared by 3 bases and J by 2 bases, with 1 base of the junction left unmatched. Germline CDR1 reads KGHSH; CDR2 reads LQKENI. The CDR3 here is CASSPSGTYNEQFF. CDR3 sequence (DNA): TGTGCCAGCTCACCCAGCGGGACCTACAATGAGCAGTTCTTC.

The chain joins TRBV19 to TRBJ2-3; TRBD2 aligns across 9 bases. Losses at the gene ends were 7 bases for V and 2 bases for J; bases not matched to a gene: 4. Germline assignment: CDR1 LNHDA and CDR2 SQIVND (reference sequence). CDR3 length equals 14 residues. CDR3 sequence (DNA): TGTGCCAGTACCTTAGCGGGAGTCACAGATACGCAGTATTTT. Amino acid sequence: CASTLAGVTDTQYF.

The genes are TRBV5-1 and TRBJ1-2; no definite D call. V was clipped by 1 base and J by 7 bases, with 20 bases between them. The V gene's germline CDR1 is SGHRS and CDR2 YFSETQ. The CDR3 has 16 residues. CDR3 residues: CASSLSGQHSGGGYTF. CDR3 sequence (DNA): TGCGCCAGCAGCTTGTCTGGGCAACACTCTGGCGGTGGCTACACCTTC.

The gene calls are TRBV28 and TRBJ1-3, with D uncertain. The CDR3 is made up of 14 amino acids. Trimming took off 1 base at V and 4 bases at J, with 8 bases between the two ends. Germline CDR1 MDHEN, CDR2 SYDVKM. DNA for the CDR3: TGTGCCAGCAGTTTATTAGGGTCCGGAAACACCATATATTTT. It codes for CASSLLGSGNTIYF.

The chain employs TRBV2 and TRBJ2-2, with 11 bases lining up with TRBD1. This CDR3 contains 17 residues. Trimming at V came to 5 bases and at J to 2 bases, leaving 7 bases not matched to a gene. Germline CDR1 reads SNHLY; CDR2 reads FYNNEI. The CDR3 nucleotides are TGTGCCAGCAGTCGGGGGACAGGGGGAGCTAACACCGGGGAGCTGTTTTTT. Translated: CASSRGTGGANTGELFF.

The rearrangement uses TRBV5-4 and TRBJ2-1, with no clear D. Germline V gene data show CDR1 as SGHNT and CDR2 as YYREEE (reference sequence). CDR3 size: 14 residues. Trimming removed 4 bases at V and 9 bases at J, with 17 bases between. CDR3 in DNA: TGTGCCAGCAGCCCCACGACCCGAACGGGTGAGCAGTTCTTC. This sequence encodes CASSPTTRTGEQFF.

V usage is TRBV4-2 and J usage is TRBJ2-7; D may be TRBD2 (7 bases). Germline values: CDR1 LGHNA, CDR2 YNFKEQ. V was cut by 0 bases and J by 1 base, with 22 bases left in between. CDR3 size: 19 residues. Written as DNA, the CDR3 is TGTGCCAGCAGCCAAGAGACGGGAATAGGGCGGGGGCAATCCTACGAGCAGTACTTC. As protein: CASSQETGIGRGQSYEQYF.

The rearrangement uses TRBV7-6 and TRBJ2-3; TRBD1 or TRBD2 may be the D gene (6 bases each). The CDR3 totals 15 residues. Germline V gene data show CDR1 as SGHVS and CDR2 as FNYEAQ. Trimming shortened V by 5 bases and J by 2 bases, and 14 bases separated the two germline ends. The CDR3 is CASSLAGGVTDTQYF. CDR3 sequence (DNA): TGTGCCAGCAGCCTCGCCGGGGGCGTCACAGATACGCAGTATTTT.

V gene TRBV11-2 combines with J gene TRBJ2-3, with a tentative D call TRBD2 (6 bases). Germline-derived CDR1 and CDR2 are SGHAT and FQNNGV. V was shortened by 0 bases and J by 2 bases, with 15 bases between the two germline ends. This CDR3 is built from 17 residues. The CDR3 sequence is CASSLERGRTTTDTQYF. In nucleotides, the CDR3 is TGTGCCAGCAGCTTAGAGCGGGGTCGCACAACCACAGATACGCAGTATTTT. Using reference TRBV11-2 and TRBJ2-3 for the parts outside the CDR3, the full variable domain is EAGVAQSPRYKIIEKRQSVAFWCNPISGHATLYWYQQILGQGPKLLIQFQNNGVVDDSQLPKDRFSAERLKGVDSTLKIQPAKLEDSAVYLCASSLERGRTTTDTQYFGPGTRLTVL.

The chain recombines TRBV19 with TRBJ2-7; 8 nucleotides match TRBD1. Trimming removed 6 bases from V and 4 bases from J; junction bases left unmatched: 5. The germline V gene encodes CDR1 LNHDA and CDR2 SQIVND (reference sequence). The CDR3 has 13 amino acids. The chain's CDR3 is CASSSGGGYEQYF. CDR3 DNA: TGTGCCAGTAGCTCAGGGGGCGGGTACGAGCAGTACTTC.

A single count supports this clone. The CDR3 nucleotides read TGTGCCAGCAGTACCTCGGGACCGCTCAATCAGCCCCAGCATTTT. Encoded protein: CASSTSGPLNQPQHF. The chain carries TRBV6-5 and TRBJ1-5; D is perhaps TRBD1 (5 bases). Trimming removed 5 bases from V and 3 bases from J, with 14 bases in between. The CDR3 extends over 15 amino acids. Germline CDR1 MNHEY, CDR2 SVGAGI.

A single count supports this clone. J is TRBJ2-2 and V is TRBV5-1, with 9 nucleotides matching TRBD1. The CDR3 has 15 amino acids. V shed 5 bases, J shed 5 bases, and the junction held 7 bases outside the gene matches. Per the germline V gene, CDR1 is SGHRS and CDR2 is YFSETQ. DNA for the CDR3: TGCGCCAGCAGGACAGGGGGATTGGTAACCGGGGAGCTGTTTTTT. Protein: CASRTGGLVTGELFF. Full variable domain (rest looked up from reference TRBV5-1 and TRBJ2-2): KAGVTQTPRYLIKTRGQQVTLSCSPISGHRSVSWYQQTPGQGLQFLFEYFSETQRNKGNFPGRFSGRQFSNSRSEMNVSTLELGDSALYLCASRTGGLVTGELFFGEGSRLTVL.

This clone has only one observation. This chain connects TRBV7-9 to TRBJ2-7, with TRBD1 identical over 8 bases. V trimming: 3 bases; J trimming: 5 bases; junction bases outside the gene matches: 9. CDR3 length: 15 amino acids. Germline assignment: CDR1 SEHNR and CDR2 FQNEAQ (reference sequence). The CDR3 DNA is TGTGCCAGCAGCTTTGGCGGGACAGGCAGGGACGAGCAGTACTTC. Amino acid sequence: CASSFGGTGRDEQYF.